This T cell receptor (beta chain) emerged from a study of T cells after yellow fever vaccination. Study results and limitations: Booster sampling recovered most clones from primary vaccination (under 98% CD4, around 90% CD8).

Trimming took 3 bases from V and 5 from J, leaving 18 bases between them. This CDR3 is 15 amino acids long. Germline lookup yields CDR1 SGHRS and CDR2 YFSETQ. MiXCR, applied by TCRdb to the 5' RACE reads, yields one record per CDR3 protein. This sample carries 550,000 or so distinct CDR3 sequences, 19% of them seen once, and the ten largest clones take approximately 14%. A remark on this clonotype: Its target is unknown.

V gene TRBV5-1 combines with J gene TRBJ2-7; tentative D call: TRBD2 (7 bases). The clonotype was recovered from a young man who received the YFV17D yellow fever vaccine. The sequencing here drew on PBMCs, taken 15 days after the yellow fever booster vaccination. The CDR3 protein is CASSSVEGGRDEQYF. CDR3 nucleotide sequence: TGCGCCAGCAGCTCCGTGGAGGGGGGGAGGGACGAGCAGTACTTC.